This is a list of T cell receptor beta chains from one sample in a study of blood T cell repertoires in COVID-19. Profiled with immunoSEQ multiplex PCR; TCRdb holds only in-frame clones, not every one. Here the sample spans about 180,000 clones, 88% being singletons. Sequenced sample: peripheral blood. The receptors come from a woman in her 30s with acute or convalescent COVID-19. Each CDR3 is given with its conserved first and last residue. D genes are given only for firm matches. A row's size may be missing; if present it is once, few, many or a size class.

CDR3 length	V gene	clone size	D gene	J gene	CDR3 protein	CDR3 DNA
12	TRBV24-1	once	NA	TRBJ1-2	CATSGADYGYTF	TGTGCCACCTCTGGGGCTGACTATGGCTACACCTTC
15	TRBV5-4	NA	NA	TRBJ2-1	CASSLLYAAYNEQFF	TGTGCCAGCAGCTTGTTGTATGCAGCCTACAATGAGCAGTTCTTC
16	TRBV14	NA	NA	TRBJ1-4	CASSPWTNSPNEKLFF	TGTGCCAGCAGCCCTTGGACTAATTCCCCTAATGAAAAACTGTTTTTT
14	TRBV2	NA	NA	TRBJ1-4	CASRRDSTNEKLFF	TGTGCCAGCAGAAGAGATTCAACTAATGAAAAACTGTTTTTT
14	TRBV4-1	NA	NA	TRBJ2-7	CASSQLAETYEQYF	TGCGCCAGCAGCCAATTAGCTGAAACCTACGAGCAGTACTTC
17	TRBV9	NA	NA	TRBJ2-3	CASSARMGLTGTDTQYF	TGTGCCAGCAGCGCGAGGATGGGTCTGACAGGAACAGATACGCAGTATTTT
13	TRBV7-2	NA	NA	TRBJ2-3	CASSLRARDTQYF	TGTGCCAGCAGCTTGCGGGCTCGAGATACGCAGTATTTT
12	TRBV28	NA	NA	TRBJ2-7	CASSPSLYEQYF	TGTGCCAGCAGTCCCTCCCTATACGAGCAGTACTTC
15	TRBV7-9	few	NA	TRBJ2-1	CASSLSGLGGNEQFF	TGTGCCAGCAGCTTAAGCGGGCTGGGGGGCAATGAGCAGTTCTTC
13	TRBV2	NA	NA	TRBJ2-3	CASIPDLADTQYF	TGTGCCAGCATCCCCGACTTGGCAGATACGCAGTATTTT
12	TRBV10-2	few	TRBD2	TRBJ2-7	CASSELGGEQYF	TGCGCCAGCAGTGAGTTGGGGGGGGAGCAGTACTTC
15	TRBV18	once	TRBD2	TRBJ2-5	CASSPLAGVWETQYF	TGTGCCAGCTCGCCCCTAGCGGGAGTTTGGGAGACCCAGTACTTC
12	TRBV6-5	NA	NA	TRBJ2-1	CASSPPNNEQFF	TGTGCCAGCAGCCCCCCCAACAATGAGCAGTTCTTC
11	TRBV6-6	NA	NA	TRBJ1-2	CAAWDTYGYTF	TGTGCAGCGTGGGACACGTATGGCTACACCTTC
14	TRBV10-3	NA	NA	TRBJ2-7	CAISAGLLNYEQYF	TGTGCCATCAGTGCCGGTCTACTCAACTACGAGCAGTACTTC
11	TRBV20-1	NA	TRBD2	TRBJ2-7	CSPGGSYEQYF	TGCAGCCCGGGGGGCTCCTACGAGCAGTACTTC
13	TRBV19	few	NA	TRBJ1-5	CASSKTADQPQHF	TGTGCCAGTAGTAAAACAGCCGATCAGCCCCAGCATTTT
16	TRBV24-1	NA	TRBD1	TRBJ2-2	CATSEPGQGSDGELFF	TGTGCCACCAGTGAGCCGGGACAGGGTTCCGACGGGGAGCTGTTTTTT
11	TRBV20-1	NA	NA	TRBJ2-1	CSVGDGDEQFF	TGCAGTGTAGGGGATGGGGATGAGCAGTTCTTC
17	TRBV28	NA	NA	TRBJ1-2	CASSLTLKQLANYGYTF	TGTGCCAGCAGTTTGACCCTAAAACAGTTAGCTAACTATGGCTACACCTTC
17	TRBV7-2	NA	TRBD2	TRBJ2-2	CASSMRAGSGRMGELFF	TGTGCCAGCAGCATGCGTGCTGGGAGCGGGAGAATGGGGGAGCTGTTTTTT
15	TRBV4-1	NA	TRBD2	TRBJ2-1	CASGRLAGGNNEQFF	TGCGCCAGCGGGAGACTAGCGGGAGGGAACAATGAGCAGTTCTTC
15	TRBV11-2	NA	NA	TRBJ2-2	CASSTTWATPGELFF	TGTGCCAGCAGCACCACGTGGGCTACGCCCGGGGAGCTGTTTTTT
12	TRBV10-3	NA	NA	TRBJ2-7	CAISGLPSEQYF	TGTGCCATCAGTGGGCTCCCGTCCGAGCAGTACTTC
12	TRBV5-5	NA	NA	TRBJ2-7	CASSLGAYEQYF	TGTGCCAGCAGCTTGGGAGCCTACGAGCAGTACTTC
16	TRBV28	few	NA	TRBJ2-3	CASSLSSGVSGDTQYF	TGTGCCAGCAGTTTATCTTCGGGAGTGTCAGGAGATACGCAGTATTTT
16	TRBV11-2	NA	TRBD2	TRBJ2-1	CASSLPSGSSYNEQFF	TGTGCCAGCAGCTTGCCTAGCGGGAGTTCCTACAATGAGCAGTTCTTC
14	TRBV30	NA	TRBD2	TRBJ2-1	CAWNSGRRGNEQFF	TGTGCCTGGAATAGCGGGAGAAGGGGCAATGAGCAGTTCTTC
15	TRBV5-1	few	TRBD1	TRBJ2-2	CASSPPTGADGELFF	TGCGCCAGCAGCCCTCCGACAGGGGCGGACGGGGAGCTGTTTTTT